This T cell receptor beta chain was documented in a study of blood T cell repertoires in COVID-19. In the study overall: Sites across the United States, Italy and Spain contributed samples from acute and convalescent COVID-19. Nucleic acid was either cDNA or gDNA, and it came from T cells, B-cell-depleted T cells, or PBMCs.

The germline V gene encodes CDR1 MNHNS and CDR2 SASEGT. The CDR3 is 16 residues long. Trimming cost V 1 base and J 2 bases, with 12 bases left between them. Original data processing: Nucleated cell counts were estimated from reference gene primer amplification. Sequenced by immunoSEQ multiplex PCR; TCRdb stores in-frame clones only, minus some. The V and J calls and clone size come from that table; D and trimming were worked out from the DNA. The repertoire holds just over 150,000 clones, with 85% as singletons. Sequenced: peripheral blood. V is TRBV6-1 and J is TRBJ1-5; D uncertain. The receptor was derived from a human donor with acute or convalescent COVID-19. The donor label of this sample is uncertain. The CDR3 loop is CASSEGKYLGNQPQHF. CDR3 sequence (DNA): TGTGCCAGCAGTGAAGGAAAATACTTGGGCAATCAGCCCCAGCATTTT.